This T cell receptor (beta chain) was found in a study of blood T cell repertoires in COVID-19. Trimming left V 2 bases short and J 4 bases short, with 11 bases between. Germline V gene lookup returns CDR1 MNHNS and CDR2 SASEGT. The CDR3 has 14 amino acids. Using immunoSEQ multiplex PCR, the repertoire was profiled, and TCRdb retains in-frame clones only, with some absent. Of roughly 200,000 clones listed, about 88% are singletons. This chain links TRBV6-1 with TRBJ2-5; D perhaps matches TRBD1 (6 bases). Input material: peripheral blood. The TCR was taken from an older man with acute or convalescent COVID-19. In nucleotides, the CDR3 is TGTGCCAGCAGTGAACGGTCCAGGGGAGAGACCCAGTACTTC. Translation gives CASSERSRGETQYF.